This T cell receptor beta chain was recovered during a study of blood T cell repertoires in COVID-19. This CDR3 is built from 15 residues. Germline V CDR1 and CDR2: MNHEY, SVGAGI. The V end lost 2 bases, the J end lost 4 bases, and 14 bases lay between the germline ends. The method was immunoSEQ multiplex PCR; TCRdb's version includes in-frame clones alone and lacks a portion of them. The sample holds about 55,000 clones, just under 85% seen once. The sample taken for sequencing was peripheral blood. V usage is TRBV6-5 and J usage is TRBJ1-2; D is undetermined. This receptor was obtained from a human donor in a cohort sampled during active COVID-19. CDR3 protein: CASSYGTDSVYGYTF. In DNA, the CDR3 is TGTGCCAGCAGTTACGGTACGGACTCAGTCTATGGCTACACCTTC.